This entry lists 14 T cell receptor beta chains sequenced from one sample in a study of CD8 T cells in Susac syndrome (dated by TCRdb to the late 2010s). Library preparation was by the immunoSEQ multiplex PCR assay. RNA was extracted using the RNeasy kit, and roughly 0.45 to 1 microgram was reverse transcribed with random hexamers. Starting from the raw public reads, TCRdb applied fastp trimming at Q25, assembled clones with MiXCR and retained in-frame beta chains. Each CDR3 protein appears once, grouped with its most common genes and DNA. In all, the sample holds more than 110,000 distinct CDR3 sequences, and more than 85% of those were seen once. The ten largest clones take up about 0.14% of the sample. Sequencing used CD4+ T cells from PBMCs. All receptors derive from a human donor with Susac syndrome.

V usage is TRBV30 and J usage is TRBJ1-1; D gene ambiguous. The germline gives CDR1 GTSNPN, CDR2 SVGIG (reference sequence). The V end was cut by 0 bases, the J end by 1 base, with 9 bases between. This CDR3 has 14 amino acids. The CDR3 region has the DNA TGTGCCTGGAGTGTACGGGCGGGGAACACTGAAGCTTTCTTT. Encoded protein: CAWSVRAGNTEAFF.

The chain has TRBV30 and TRBJ2-2, with D unclear. The V gene lost 4 bases and the J gene lost 6 bases, with 12 bases spanning the gap. Germline CDR1 is GTSNPN and CDR2 is SVGIG (reference sequence). The CDR3 spans 13 residues. CDR3 in amino acids: CAWNDGPPGELFF. The DNA for the CDR3 is TGTGCCTGGAACGACGGACCCCCCGGGGAGCTGTTTTTT.

This clonotype was counted once. The chain carries TRBV20-1 and TRBJ1-1; D may be TRBD1 (6 bases). This CDR3 has 14 residues. Germline V gene lookup returns CDR1 DFQATT and CDR2 SNEGSKA (reference sequence). Trimming took off 2 bases at V and 3 bases at J, with 13 bases between the two ends. This chain's CDR3 is CSARQGIVDTEAFF. Here the CDR3 DNA reads TGCAGTGCTAGACAGGGGATTGTGGACACTGAAGCTTTCTTT.

The rearrangement uses TRBV21-1 and TRBJ2-5; the D call of TRBD1 is as the table states it, not checked on the DNA. TRBV21-1 is a pseudogene segment. This CDR3 region has 13 residues. In DNA form, the CDR3 reads TGTGCCAGCAGGGCGGAGGGGGTCGAGACCCAGTACTTC. The encoded protein is CASRAEGVETQYF.

The chain employs TRBV5-1 and TRBJ2-7; possible D gene TRBD1, 6 bases. Germline assignment: CDR1 SGHRS and CDR2 YFSETQ. The CDR3 consists of 13 residues. The ends were cut back, 6 bases at V and 7 bases at J, with 17 bases in the middle. CDR3 bases: TGCGCCAGCACCGGCAGGGGATCGAGGGAGCAGTACTTC. Its protein is CASTGRGSREQYF.

V usage is TRBV7-2 and J usage is TRBJ2-5; possible D gene TRBD1, 7 bases. This CDR3 has 15 residues. Germline assignment: CDR1 SGHTA and CDR2 FQGNSA. Trimming took 2 bases from V and 4 from J, leaving 14 bases between them. The CDR3 sequence is CASSLNRGLGETQYF. The CDR3 nucleotides are TGTGCCAGCAGCTTAAACAGGGGACTCGGAGAGACCCAGTACTTC.

The V and J genes are TRBV20-1 and TRBJ1-2, with D unclear. Looked up from germline, CDR1 is DFQATT and CDR2 is SNEGSKA (reference sequence). V was shortened by 0 bases and J by 5 bases, with 7 bases between the two germline ends. CDR3 length: 12 amino acids. For the CDR3, the DNA is TGCAGTGCTAGAGAACCCAAGTATGGCTACACCTTC. It is translated as CSAREPKYGYTF.

CDR3 DNA: TGTGCCAGCAGTCGCGGGCCCTCCTACGAGCAGTACTTC. Its translation is CASSRGPSYEQYF. The rearrangement uses TRBV12-3 or TRBV12-4 and TRBJ2-7; weak D call: TRBD2 (5 bases). The CDR3 totals 13 residues. Trimming removed 5 bases at V and 0 bases at J, with 8 bases between.

V usage is TRBV2 and J usage is TRBJ2-1; the match to TRBD2 covers 8 bases. The ends lost 9 bases at V and 6 bases at J; junction bases unmatched: 16. CDR3 length: 16 amino acids. The germline CDR1 and CDR2 sequences are SNHLY and FYNNEI. The CDR3 DNA sequence: TGTGCCAGTGAAGGGCAGACCGGGACTAGGCCCAATGAGCAGTTCTTC. As protein: CASEGQTGTRPNEQFF.

This chain uses TRBV7-2 with TRBJ1-1; D ambiguous. The CDR3 is 11 amino acids. The V gene's germline CDR1 is SGHTA and CDR2 FQGNSA. V was pared by 3 bases and J by 10 bases, with 9 bases between. In DNA, the CDR3 is TGTGCCAGCAGCTTCACCCTGGGAGCTTTCTTT. Its protein is CASSFTLGAFF.

The chain couples TRBV5-1 to TRBJ2-6; tentatively, D is TRBD1 or TRBD2 (5 bases each). The CDR3 is made up of 19 amino acids. Germline CDR1 SGHRS, CDR2 YFSETQ. V was cut by 4 bases and J by 0 bases, with 20 bases left in between. CDR3 nucleotides: TGCGCCAGCAGCCGGGGATGGGCAGGGCCCCCCTCTGGGGCCAACGTCCTGACTTTC. It specifies CASSRGWAGPPSGANVLTF.

The chain recombines TRBV5-6 with TRBJ2-1; 7 nucleotides align to TRBD1. The V and J ends lost 0 bases and 6 bases, in that order; junction bases with no gene match: 3. The CDR3 sequence is 14 residues long. Germline V gene lookup returns CDR1 SGHDT and CDR2 YYEEEE. The CDR3 is CASSLGGTANEQFF. The CDR3 DNA follows: TGTGCCAGCAGCTTGGGGGGGACAGCCAATGAGCAGTTCTTC.

The chain uses TRBV5-4 and TRBJ1-2; no definite D call. This CDR3 region has 13 residues. Per germline, CDR1 SGHNT and CDR2 YYREEE (reference sequence). The ends were cut back, 2 bases at V and 2 bases at J, with 7 bases in the middle. CDR3 nucleotides: TGTGCCAGCAGCTTTCTGGAGAACTATGGCTACACCTTC. The encoded protein is CASSFLENYGYTF.

J is TRBJ2-2 and V is TRBV5-4, with 12 bases fitting TRBD1. There are 15 residues in the CDR3. Germline loops: CDR1 SGHNT, CDR2 YYREEE (reference sequence). Germline trimming cut 7 bases from V and 2 bases from J; bases unmatched to any gene: 3. CDR3 sequence reads: CASGDRGQNTGELFF. Written as DNA, the CDR3 is TGTGCCAGCGGGGACAGGGGGCAAAACACCGGGGAGCTGTTTTTT.